This passage covers 31 T cell receptor beta chains from one sample sequenced in a study of CD8+CD57+ T cells in acquired aplastic anemia. Sequenced patients had shown CD8+CD57+ cell expansion by flow cytometry. Profiling of TCR beta VDJ combinations and CDR3 sequences used genomic DNA as template. TCRdb independently ran MiXCR on the reads; one entry per CDR3 protein. The table records some 200,000 distinct CDR3 sequences, about 60% of them present only once. The sample consisted of sorted CD4+, CD8+, or CD8+CD57+ T cells (not recorded which) from PBMCs. The origin of the receptors is a human donor with aplastic anemia.

This clonotype occurred a few times. The CDR3: CASSAPGTSGHVRDEQYF. DNA for the CDR3: TGTGCCAGCAGCGCTCCCGGGACTAGCGGCCATGTTCGGGACGAGCAGTACTTC. The V call is TRBV25-1, the J call TRBJ2-7; 11 positions match TRBD2. Germline lookup yields CDR1 MGHDK and CDR2 SYGVNS. V lost 6 bases to trimming and J lost 5 bases; unmatched junction nucleotides: 18. This CDR3 has 18 amino acids.

Concerning this clonotype: A read error may explain this, as a much larger clone is one base away. This chain links TRBV5-4 with TRBJ1-1, with a possible D match to TRBD1 (5 bases). V lost 1 base to trimming and J lost 3 bases, with 16 bases between them. CDR1 is SGHNT, CDR2 YYREEE, per germline (reference sequence). The CDR3 has 16 amino acids. CDR3 in DNA: TGTGCCAGCAGCTTGAGCGGGTCCCTCAGGGACACTGAAGCTTTCTTT. It codes for CASSLSGSLRDTEAFF.

The chain links TRBV7-8 to TRBJ2-1, with TRBD2 identical over 8 bases. The CDR3 loop spans 15 amino acids. Germline V gives CDR1 SGHVS, CDR2 FQNEAQ. V was clipped by 5 bases and J by 7 bases; unmatched bases: 10. The CDR3 region has the DNA TGTGCCAGCAGCCAGGGGAGACTAGCGAAGAATGAGCAGTTCTTC. This sequence encodes CASSQGRLAKNEQFF.

The chain uses TRBV20-1 and TRBJ1-5, with D hard to call. The CDR3 length is 12 residues. The V gene's germline CDR1 is DFQATT and CDR2 SNEGSKA (reference sequence). V lost 2 bases, J lost 4 bases, and 6 bases lay in between. CDR3 DNA: TGCAGTGCTAGACCCGGAAATCAGCCCCAGCATTTT. Translating gives CSARPGNQPQHF.

The V call is TRBV9, the J call TRBJ1-1; tentative D call: TRBD1 (6 bases). The CDR3 covers 16 residues. Deletions cut 0 bases from V and 1 base from J, with 13 bases between. CDR1 and CDR2 (germline): SGDLS, YYNGEE. CDR3 nucleotides: TGTGCCAGCAGCGTAGCCCCATCGACAGGGAACACTGAAGCTTTCTTT. Residues: CASSVAPSTGNTEAFF.

The chain combines TRBV19 with TRBJ2-7, with D possibly TRBD2 on 5 matching bases. Germline V gene lookup returns CDR1 LNHDA and CDR2 SQIVND (reference sequence). The V and J ends lost 3 bases and 2 bases respectively, with 5 bases between them. This CDR3 spans 12 amino acids. CDR3 DNA sequence: TGTGCCAGTAGTATCGGGACCTACGAGCAGTACTTC. It codes for CASSIGTYEQYF.

The gene calls are TRBV15 and TRBJ1-1; 8 nucleotides agree with TRBD1. The germline CDR1 and CDR2 sequences are LNHNV and YYDKDF (reference sequence). The CDR3 has 16 residues. V shed 3 bases, J shed 4 bases, and the junction held 10 bases outside the gene matches. The CDR3 reads CATSSQDDRGATEAFF. The CDR3 bases are TGTGCCACCAGCAGCCAAGATGACAGGGGCGCCACTGAAGCTTTCTTT. The complete variable domain, with remaining parts taken from reference TRBV15 and TRBJ1-1, reads DAMVIQNPRYQVTQFGKPVTLSCSQTLNHNVMYWYQQKSSQAPKLLFHYYDKDFNNEADTPDNFQSRRPNTSFCFLDIRSPGLGDTAMYLCATSSQDDRGATEAFFGQGTRLTVV.

This clonotype came up a few times. The V call is TRBV7-2, the J call TRBJ2-5, with D unresolved. V gave up 3 bases and J gave up 5 bases, with 7 bases separating them. The CDR3 extends over 12 amino acids. Per germline, CDR1 SGHTA and CDR2 FQGNSA. CDR3 sequence reads: CASSFERETQYF. DNA of the CDR3: TGTGCCAGCAGCTTTGAGAGGGAGACCCAGTACTTC.

The chain carries TRBV19 and TRBJ1-2; D is possibly TRBD1 (6 bases). This CDR3 comprises 12 residues. Germline CDR1 LNHDA, CDR2 SQIVND (reference sequence). Trimming removed 5 bases from V and 8 bases from J, with 12 bases in between. CDR3 in amino acids: CASSFAGDGYTF. DNA of the CDR3: TGTGCCAGTAGTTTCGCAGGGGACGGCTACACCTTC.

V usage is TRBV19 and J usage is TRBJ2-5; D is perhaps TRBD1 (6 bases). Germline V lookup: CDR1 LNHDA, CDR2 SQIVND (reference sequence). V lost 3 bases to trimming and J lost 4 bases, with 18 bases between them. CDR3 length: 16 amino acids. This CDR3 reads CASSMGAAKFLETQYF. The CDR3 DNA reads TGTGCCAGTAGTATGGGGGCAGCAAAGTTTTTAGAGACCCAGTACTTC.

Remarks on this clonotype: A read error may produce the germline difference seen at one junction end. This chain connects TRBV24-1 to TRBJ2-1; 10 bases agree with TRBD1. The germline gives CDR1 KGHDR, CDR2 SFDVKD. This CDR3 comprises 13 residues. In DNA form, the CDR3 reads TGTGCCAGTACGGGACAGGGGTACAATGAGCGGTTCTTC. As protein: CASTGQGYNERFF.

V usage is TRBV7-2 and J usage is TRBJ2-7, with 7 positions matching TRBD2. Germline lookup yields CDR1 SGHTA and CDR2 FQGNSA. The CDR3 covers 15 residues. Trimming removed 1 base from V and 2 bases from J; junction bases left unmatched: 5. For the CDR3, the DNA is TGTGCCAGCAGCTTAGATTGGGGAGGGGCCTACGAGCAGTACTTC. As protein: CASSLDWGGAYEQYF.

The rearrangement joins TRBV7-3 to TRBJ1-1; D is unresolved. Germline V lookup: CDR1 SGHTA, CDR2 FQGTGA. The CDR3 totals 15 residues. Trimming stripped 2 bases from V and 1 base from J, with 11 bases between. The CDR3: CASSLEAASNTEAFF. The CDR3 nucleotides read TGTGCCAGCAGCTTAGAGGCGGCCTCGAACACTGAAGCTTTCTTT.

The chain recombines TRBV5-6 with TRBJ2-1, with a tentative D call TRBD2 (5 bases). V was pared by 3 bases and J by 8 bases, with 15 bases between. The CDR3 is 14 amino acids. Germline CDR1 and CDR2: SGHDT and YYEEEE. As DNA, the CDR3 is TGTGCCAGCAGCTCCATGTCCAGGCGGGATGAGCAGTTCTTC. It encodes CASSSMSRRDEQFF.

This chain links TRBV19 with TRBJ1-2; D unresolved. V was pared by 3 bases and J by 6 bases, with 14 bases between. The CDR3 is 14 amino acids. Germline lookup yields CDR1 LNHDA and CDR2 SQIVND (reference sequence). CDR3 sequence (DNA): TGTGCCAGTAGTATTAGCCGACCAACCCATGGCTACACCTTC. Translating gives CASSISRPTHGYTF.

This chain links TRBV7-3 with TRBJ2-2; 13 positions agree with TRBD2. CDR1 and CDR2 from the germline V gene are SGHTA and FQGTGA. J was trimmed by 0 bases and V by 5 bases; bases with no gene match: 6. The CDR3 has 18 residues. The CDR3 coding sequence is TGTGCCAGCAGCCTCGTGACTAGCGGGGGGACGAACACCGGGGAGCTGTTTTTT. This codes for CASSLVTSGGTNTGELFF.

This clonotype has a handful of counts. The chain links TRBV20-1 to TRBJ2-7; D possibly corresponds to TRBD1 (6 bases). Germline-derived CDR1 and CDR2 are DFQATT and SNEGSKA (reference sequence). V was trimmed by 4 bases and J by 2 bases, leaving 21 bases between them. CDR3 length: 16 residues. The CDR3 reads CSATDPGTRATYEQYF. The CDR3 coding sequence is TGCAGTGCTACCGATCCCGGGACAAGAGCTACCTACGAGCAGTACTTC.

V usage is TRBV15 and J usage is TRBJ2-7, with D perhaps matching TRBD2 (6 bases). The V and J ends lost 1 base and 6 bases respectively, with 13 bases between them. This CDR3 contains 14 residues. CDR1 and CDR2 (germline): LNHNV, YYDKDF (reference sequence). In DNA, the CDR3 is TGTGCCACCAGCAGAGTCGGGGAGGCGGCCGAGCAGTACTTC. Translating it yields CATSRVGEAAEQYF. Variable domain in full (rest from reference TRBV15 and TRBJ2-7): DAMVIQNPRYQVTQFGKPVTLSCSQTLNHNVMYWYQQKSSQAPKLLFHYYDKDFNNEADTPDNFQSRRPNTSFCFLDIRSPGLGDTAMYLCATSRVGEAAEQYFGPGTRLTVT.

V and J are TRBV29-1 and TRBJ1-2; D is possibly TRBD1 (5 bases). The CDR3 is made up of 12 amino acids. CDR1 and CDR2 (germline): SQVTM, ANQGSEA. Trimming cost V 3 bases and J 2 bases, with 7 bases left between them. For the CDR3, the DNA is TGCAGCGTTGACAGGGTGAACTATGGCTACACCTTC. Its protein is CSVDRVNYGYTF.

The chain carries TRBV10-1 and TRBJ2-5, with 16 bases identical to TRBD2. The germline gives CDR1 WNHNN, CDR2 SYGVQD (reference sequence). Unmatched junction bases numbered 5, after V lost 0 bases and J lost 4 bases. This CDR3 region has 18 residues. Here the CDR3 reads CASSESGTSGGVGETQYF. The CDR3 coding sequence is TGCGCCAGCAGTGAGTCAGGGACTAGCGGGGGGGTAGGAGAGACCCAGTACTTC.

The genes are TRBV25-1 and TRBJ2-7; D tentatively reads TRBD1 or TRBD2 (5 bases each). This CDR3 spans 13 amino acids. Germline loops: CDR1 MGHDK, CDR2 SYGVNS. Trimming left V 4 bases short and J 3 bases short, with 10 bases between. The CDR3 region has the DNA TGTGCCAGCAGTGGTCCGAGGGGCTACGAGCAGTACTTC. It specifies CASSGPRGYEQYF.

The V gene is TRBV7-9, the J gene TRBJ2-7; 11 bases are shared with TRBD1. The CDR3 covers 15 residues. In germline, CDR1 is SEHNR, CDR2 FQNEAQ (reference sequence). Trimming at V came to 3 bases and at J to 2 bases, leaving 3 bases not matched to a gene. CDR3 loop: CASSFRDRGTYEQYF. Written as DNA, the CDR3 is TGTGCCAGCAGCTTTAGGGACAGGGGGACCTACGAGCAGTACTTC.

The chain carries TRBV2 and TRBJ2-3, with TRBD2 identical over 7 bases. V gave up 4 bases and J gave up 1 base; unmatched junction bases: 5. CDR1 and CDR2 (germline): SNHLY, FYNNEI. The CDR3 is made up of 15 amino acids. CDR3 residues: CASSGFAGGTDTQYF. The CDR3 DNA follows: TGTGCCAGCAGTGGTTTCGCGGGGGGCACAGATACGCAGTATTTT.

With respect to this clonotype: The CDR3 carries no conserved terminal phenylalanine or tryptophan, so it likely arises from a read error. The chain combines TRBV12-3 or TRBV12-4 with TRBJ1-2; unclear D gene. V dropped 5 bases and J dropped 5 bases, with 6 bases sitting between them. The CDR3 runs to 11 residues. CDR3 coding DNA: TGTGCCAGCAGTGAATTTTATGGCTACACCTCC. Translating it yields CASSEFYGYTS.

This clonotype was counted at least ten times. The chain employs TRBV12-3 or TRBV12-4 and TRBJ2-2, with D perhaps matching TRBD1 or TRBD2 (5 bases each). There are 16 residues in the CDR3. V lost 3 bases to trimming and J lost 7 bases, with 18 bases between them. CDR3 DNA sequence: TGTGCCAGCAGTTTTTTGGACATACATGGGGGCGGGGAGCTGTTTTTT. Amino acid sequence: CASSFLDIHGGGELFF.

The V gene is TRBV7-6, the J gene TRBJ1-6; D ambiguous. Germline CDR1 SGHVS, CDR2 FNYEAQ. With 1 base removed from V and 7 bases from J, the gap between germline ends came to 11 bases. The CDR3 loop spans 15 amino acids. The CDR3 DNA follows: TGTGCCAGCAGCTTAGGTCGGGGAAAAAATTCACCCCTCCACTTT. Amino acids: CASSLGRGKNSPLHF.

The chain has TRBV19 and TRBJ2-7; D is unclear. Per the germline V gene, CDR1 is LNHDA and CDR2 is SQIVND (reference sequence). This CDR3 has 14 amino acids. V was trimmed by 5 bases and J by 1 base, leaving 12 bases between them. The CDR3 coding sequence is TGTGCCAGTAGTCCCGATACTGGTTCCTACGAGCAGTACTTC. Translation: CASSPDTGSYEQYF.

The chain joins TRBV7-3 to TRBJ2-3, with D perhaps being TRBD1 or TRBD2 (5 bases each). Looked up from germline, CDR1 is SGHTA and CDR2 is FQGTGA. The CDR3 sequence is 17 residues long. The germline V and J ends were trimmed by 2 bases and 2 bases, with 17 bases remaining between them. For the CDR3, the DNA is TGTGCCAGCAGCTTAGGGGGTGGCTGGGCTTACACAGATACGCAGTATTTT. It specifies CASSLGGGWAYTDTQYF.

This rearrangement joins TRBV5-1 to TRBJ2-7, with D maybe TRBD1 (5 bases). CDR1 and CDR2 from the germline V gene are SGHRS and YFSETQ. The CDR3 is 15 residues long. V was cut by 1 base and J by 6 bases, with 17 bases left in between. The CDR3 DNA is TGCGCCAGCAGCTTGCCAGGGTCCTCGTCTGGCGAGCAGTACTTC. Amino acid sequence: CASSLPGSSSGEQYF. The complete variable domain, with remaining parts taken from reference TRBV5-1 and TRBJ2-7, reads KAGVTQTPRYLIKTRGQQVTLSCSPISGHRSVSWYQQTPGQGLQFLFEYFSETQRNKGNFPGRFSGRQFSNSRSEMNVSTLELGDSALYLCASSLPGSSSGEQYFGPGTRLTVT.

The CDR3 bases are TGTGCCAGCAGCTTAGGGGCAGTTTATAATGAAAAACTGTTTTTT. Translated: CASSLGAVYNEKLFF. The rearrangement links TRBV7-8 to TRBJ1-4, with no clear D. Trimming pared 1 base from V and 4 bases from J, leaving 10 bases between. CDR3 size: 15 residues. Germline V CDR1 and CDR2: SGHVS, FQNEAQ.

To note about this clonotype: One end of the junction does not line up with germline, which may come from a read error. V gene TRBV2 combines with J gene TRBJ2-7; 7 positions agree with TRBD2. The V gene's germline CDR1 is SNHLY and CDR2 FYNNEI. The CDR3 length is 15 residues. This CDR3 is CASSQDDQRGYEQYF. In DNA form, the CDR3 reads TGCGCCAGCAGCCAAGATGATCAGCGGGGCTACGAGCAGTACTTC.